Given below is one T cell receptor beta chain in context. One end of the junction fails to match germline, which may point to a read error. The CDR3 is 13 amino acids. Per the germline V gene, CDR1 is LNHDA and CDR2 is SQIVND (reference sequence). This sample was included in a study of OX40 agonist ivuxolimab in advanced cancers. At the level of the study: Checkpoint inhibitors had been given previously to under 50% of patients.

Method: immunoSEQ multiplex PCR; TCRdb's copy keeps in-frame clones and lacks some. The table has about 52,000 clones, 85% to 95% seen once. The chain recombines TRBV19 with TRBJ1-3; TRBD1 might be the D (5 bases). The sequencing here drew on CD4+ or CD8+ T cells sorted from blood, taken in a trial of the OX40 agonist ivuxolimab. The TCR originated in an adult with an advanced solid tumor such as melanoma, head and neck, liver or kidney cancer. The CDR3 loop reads CASSWGEGSTIYF. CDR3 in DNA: TGTGCCAGTAGTTGGGGCGAAGGAAGCACCATATATTTT.